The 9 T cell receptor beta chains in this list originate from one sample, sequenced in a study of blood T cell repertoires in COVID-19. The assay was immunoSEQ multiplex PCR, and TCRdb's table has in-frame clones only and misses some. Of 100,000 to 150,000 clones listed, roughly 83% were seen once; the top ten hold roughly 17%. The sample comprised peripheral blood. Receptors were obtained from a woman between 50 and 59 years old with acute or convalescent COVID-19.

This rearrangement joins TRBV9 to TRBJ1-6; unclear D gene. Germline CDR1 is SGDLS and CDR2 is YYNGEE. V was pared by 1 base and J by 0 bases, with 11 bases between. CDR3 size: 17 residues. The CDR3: CASSVTVGSSYNSPLHF. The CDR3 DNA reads TGTGCCAGCAGCGTAACGGTGGGGAGCTCCTATAATTCACCCCTCCACTTT.

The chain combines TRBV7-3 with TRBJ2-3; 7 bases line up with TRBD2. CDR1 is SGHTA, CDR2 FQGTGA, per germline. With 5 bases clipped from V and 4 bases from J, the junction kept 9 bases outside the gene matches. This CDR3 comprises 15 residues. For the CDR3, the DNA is TGTGCCAGCAGCCCTACGGGGGGAAGTGCAGATACGCAGTATTTT. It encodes CASSPTGGSADTQYF.

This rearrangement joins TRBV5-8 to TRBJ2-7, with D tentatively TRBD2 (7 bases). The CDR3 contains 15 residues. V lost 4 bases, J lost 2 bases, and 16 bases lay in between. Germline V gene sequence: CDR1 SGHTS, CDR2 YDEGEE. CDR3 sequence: CASSAGASGPYEQYF. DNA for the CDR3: TGTGCCAGCAGCGCGGGGGCGTCAGGGCCCTACGAGCAGTACTTC.

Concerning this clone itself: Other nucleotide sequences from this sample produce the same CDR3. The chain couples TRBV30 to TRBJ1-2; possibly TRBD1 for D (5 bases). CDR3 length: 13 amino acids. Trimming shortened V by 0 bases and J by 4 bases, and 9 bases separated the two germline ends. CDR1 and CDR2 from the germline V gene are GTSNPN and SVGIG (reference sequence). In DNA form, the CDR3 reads TGTGCCTGGAGTGTACGCGGGACCTATGGCTACACCTTC. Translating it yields CAWSVRGTYGYTF. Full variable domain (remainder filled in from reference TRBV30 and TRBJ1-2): SQTIHQWPATLVQPVGSPLSLECTVEGTSNPNLYWYRQAAGRGLQLLFYSVGIGQISSEVPQNLSASRPQDRQFILSSKKLLLSDSGFYLCAWSVRGTYGYTFGSGTRLTVV.

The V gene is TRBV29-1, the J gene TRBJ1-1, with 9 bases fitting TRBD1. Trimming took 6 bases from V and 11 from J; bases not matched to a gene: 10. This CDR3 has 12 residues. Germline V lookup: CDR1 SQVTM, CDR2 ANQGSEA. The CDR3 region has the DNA TGCAGCGTAAAGCAGGGGACAGGGCGTGCTTTCTTT. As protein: CSVKQGTGRAFF.

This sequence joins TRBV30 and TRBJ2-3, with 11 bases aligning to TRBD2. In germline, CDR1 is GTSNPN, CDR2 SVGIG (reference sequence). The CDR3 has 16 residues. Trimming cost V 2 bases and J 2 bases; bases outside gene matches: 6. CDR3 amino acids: CAWSRASGGFTDTQYF. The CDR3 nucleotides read TGTGCCTGGAGTCGGGCTAGCGGGGGGTTCACAGATACGCAGTATTTT.

CDR3 bases: TGTGCCAGCACGCGTCAGGGTAGGGCAGATACGCAGTATTTT. This sequence encodes CASTRQGRADTQYF. V is TRBV27 and J is TRBJ2-3, with D perhaps matching TRBD1 (5 bases). Between the trimmed V and J ends, which lost 7 bases and 4 bases, there was a span of 15 bases. The length of the CDR3 is 14 residues. Germline V gene sequence: CDR1 MNHEY, CDR2 SMNVEV (reference sequence).

The CDR3 here is CASSIGQGRQPQHF. The DNA of the CDR3 is TGTGCCAGTAGTATCGGTCAGGGCAGACAGCCCCAGCATTTT. This chain joins TRBV19 and TRBJ1-5; maybe TRBD1 (5 bases). Trimming removed 3 bases at V and 7 bases at J, with 13 bases between. Germline V CDR1 and CDR2: LNHDA, SQIVND (reference sequence). The CDR3 extends over 14 amino acids.

As DNA, the CDR3 is TGTGCCAGTAAACGGACTGATTCCTACGAGCAGTACTTC. Protein: CASKRTDSYEQYF. The chain joins TRBV19 to TRBJ2-7; possible D gene TRBD2, 5 bases. Germline lookup yields CDR1 LNHDA and CDR2 SQIVND (reference sequence). The V end was cut by 7 bases, the J end by 1 base, with 11 bases between. The CDR3 is 13 amino acids.